The TCR beta chain described here comes from a study of control samples from healthy donors and cancer patients. The CDR3 consists of 17 residues. Germline CDR1 is MNHEY and CDR2 is SMNVEV (reference sequence). V shed 5 bases and J 8 bases; nucleotides not matched to a gene: 19. The assay was immunoSEQ multiplex PCR, and TCRdb's table has in-frame clones only and misses some. The sample records 120,000 or so clones, 87% being singletons. This clonotype was sampled from a man aged 35 to 55 in good health. The rearrangement uses TRBV27 and TRBJ1-2, with 8 bases identical to TRBD1. The sample consisted of blood. The CDR3 nucleotides read TGTGCCAGCAGTCCCCAGCGGGGACAGGCTCCACCTCGGGGCTACACCTTC. Translated, it gives CASSPQRGQAPPRGYTF.